This TCR beta chain was observed in a study of beta chain features in type 1 diabetes. Study-level information: No patient-donor differences in age, gender, total cells or subset yield. Findings and caveats of the study: Unsettled here was the matter of whether HLA type influences TCRB rearrangement.

Concerning this clone itself: The target antigen is unknown.

The isolated RNA, all of it, was reverse transcribed, so expressed TCRB transcripts were what got sequenced. Sequencing was performed with immunoSEQ multiplex PCR; in TCRdb, only in-frame clones are kept and a portion is missing. The table includes tens of thousands of clones, around a third detected once. Sequencing used stem cell memory CD4+ T cells from blood. This clonotype was obtained from a woman between 18 and 29 years old in good health.

CDR3 bases: TGTGCCAGCTCACCACCGGCCACGCCTTATGGCTACACCTTC. It is translated as CASSPPATPYGYTF. This chain joins TRBV18 and TRBJ1-2; no reliable D call. The CDR3 sequence is 14 residues long. Trimming removed 0 bases from V and 5 bases from J, with 10 bases in between. Germline CDR1 reads KGHSH; CDR2 reads LQKENI.